The 29 T cell receptor beta chains reported below all come from one sample, sequenced in a study of cytomegalovirus exposure and HLA in healthy donors. Both 60 Vbeta primers and 13 Jbeta primers went into the PCR. The protocol was immunoSEQ multiplex PCR, while the TCRdb copy is restricted to in-frame clones and leaves out a portion. The table for this sample gives approximately 77,000 clones. Specimen: PBMCs. The source is a young man in good health and CMV-seronegative.

The genes are TRBV9 and TRBJ2-5, with 12 bases that match TRBD2. J gave up 5 bases and V 3 bases, and 11 bases lay outside the gene matches. This CDR3 comprises 17 residues. Germline V gene data show CDR1 as SGDLS and CDR2 as YYNGEE. The CDR3 region has the DNA TGTGCCAGCAGCGGGGGTCGGCTAGCGGGAGGGCCGGAGACCCAGTACTTC. It encodes CASSGGRLAGGPETQYF. Drawing the rest from reference TRBV9 and TRBJ2-5, the complete variable domain is DSGVTQTPKHLITATGQRVTLRCSPRSGDLSVYWYQQSLDQGLQFLIQYYNGEERAKGNILERFSAQQFPDLHSELNLSSLELGDSALYFCASSGGRLAGGPETQYFGPGTRLLVL.

The chain uses TRBV7-2 and TRBJ2-1; D not resolved. CDR1 SGHTA and CDR2 FQGNSA come from the germline V gene. This CDR3 has 15 amino acids. V gave up 5 bases and J gave up 0 bases, with 11 bases separating them. For the CDR3, the DNA is TGTGCCAGCAGCCGCTTACTTAGCTCCTACAATGAGCAGTTCTTC. Amino acid sequence: CASSRLLSSYNEQFF.

This chain links TRBV7-9 with TRBJ2-7; the D is unclear. V was shortened by 0 bases and J by 3 bases, with 9 bases between the two germline ends. The CDR3 has 14 amino acids. In germline, CDR1 is SEHNR, CDR2 FQNEAQ (reference sequence). In nucleotides, the CDR3 is TGTGCCAGCAGCTTAGCGAGACTTAACTACGAGCAGTACTTC. This gives the protein CASSLARLNYEQYF. The full variable domain, with the rest looked up from reference TRBV7-9 and TRBJ2-7, is DTGVSQNPRHKITKRGQNVTFRCDPISEHNRLYWYRQTLGQGPEFLTYFQNEAQLEKSRLLSDRFSAERPKGSFSTLEIQRTEQGDSAMYLCASSLARLNYEQYFGPGTRLTVT.

The rearrangement uses TRBV25-1 and TRBJ2-5, with TRBD1 matching 8 bases. J lost 4 bases, V lost 7 bases, and 5 bases had no gene match. The CDR3 contains 13 residues. The germline gives CDR1 MGHDK, CDR2 SYGVNS. CDR3 in amino acids: CASTPGQGETQYF. In DNA form, the CDR3 reads TGTGCCAGCACCCCCGGACAGGGAGAGACCCAGTACTTC. Combining the CDR3 with reference TRBV25-1 and TRBJ2-5 gives the whole variable domain EADIYQTPRYLVIGTGKKITLECSQTMGHDKMYWYQQDPGMELHLIHYSYGVNSTEKGDLSSESTVSRIRTEHFPLTLESARPSHTSQYLCASTPGQGETQYFGPGTRLLVL.

This chain joins TRBV11-2 and TRBJ2-7, with TRBD2 as a possible D gene (5 bases). Germline V lookup: CDR1 SGHAT, CDR2 FQNNGV. V was trimmed by 1 base and J by 5 bases, leaving 9 bases between them. The CDR3 is 13 residues long. The CDR3 DNA reads as TGTGCCAGCAGCTTAGTCAGCGGCCACGAGCAGTACTTC. Its translation is CASSLVSGHEQYF.

The chain joins TRBV15 to TRBJ2-3, with 9 bases that match TRBD2. From germline, CDR1 is LNHNV and CDR2 YYDKDF (reference sequence). CDR3 length equals 16 residues. V lost 0 bases, J lost 6 bases, and 7 bases stayed unmatched. For the CDR3, the DNA is TGTGCCACCAGCAGAGAGGGCGGGGGGGCCGTTGATACGCAGTATTTT. Protein: CATSREGGGAVDTQYF.

The rearrangement joins TRBV2 to TRBJ2-5, with no clear D. Looked up from germline, CDR1 is SNHLY and CDR2 is FYNNEI. The CDR3 spans 13 residues. Trimming cost V 5 bases and J 5 bases, with 12 bases left between them. CDR3 nucleotides: TGTGCCAGCAGTATTAGCCCCTGGGAGACCCAGTACTTC. Protein: CASSISPWETQYF.

This rearrangement joins TRBV9 to TRBJ1-2; possibly TRBD1 for D (6 bases). This CDR3 region has 15 residues. The germline V gene has CDR1 SGDLS and CDR2 YYNGEE. V was trimmed by 3 bases and J by 2 bases, leaving 14 bases between them. DNA for the CDR3: TGTGCCAGCAGCGGGACGGGAGGACAGAACTATGGCTACACCTTC. It is translated as CASSGTGGQNYGYTF.

The J gene is TRBJ2-5, the V gene TRBV28; 7 bases map to TRBD1. CDR3 length: 13 residues. Trimming at V came to 9 bases and at J to 3 bases, leaving 7 bases not matched to a gene. Per the germline V gene, CDR1 is MDHEN and CDR2 is SYDVKM. This CDR3 reads CASLLTGEETQYF. CDR3 sequence (DNA): TGTGCCAGTCTTTTAACAGGGGAAGAGACCCAGTACTTC.

The chain joins TRBV9 to TRBJ2-7; 9 positions agree with TRBD2. The CDR3 sequence is 13 residues long. Germline CDR1 is SGDLS and CDR2 is YYNGEE. V trimming: 3 bases; J trimming: 11 bases; junction bases outside the gene matches: 9. The CDR3 protein is CASSARGLAVEYF. CDR3 nucleotide sequence: TGTGCCAGCAGCGCACGGGGACTAGCTGTCGAGTACTTC.

The chain carries TRBV5-1 and TRBJ2-3; D is undetermined. The length of the CDR3 is 15 residues. CDR1 and CDR2 (germline): SGHRS, YFSETQ. Trimming pared 0 bases from V and 6 bases from J, leaving 14 bases between. The CDR3 nucleotides read TGCGCCAGCAGCTTGGCGGGTGACTCTTATGATACGCAGTATTTT. It is translated as CASSLAGDSYDTQYF.

The chain carries TRBV6-5 and TRBJ1-6; tentative D call: TRBD1 (5 bases). Per the germline V gene, CDR1 is MNHEY and CDR2 is SVGAGI. The ends were cut back, 5 bases at V and 10 bases at J, with 15 bases in the middle. This CDR3 has 14 amino acids. The CDR3 sequence is CASSIGLRGSPLHF. CDR3 coding DNA: TGTGCCAGCAGTATCGGACTACGGGGGTCACCCCTCCACTTT.

The rearrangement links TRBV7-9 to TRBJ2-3; perhaps TRBD2 as D (7 bases). This CDR3 is built from 15 residues. Germline V gene sequence: CDR1 SEHNR, CDR2 FQNEAQ (reference sequence). Trimming removed 5 bases at V and 3 bases at J, with 15 bases between. The CDR3 sequence: CASSLGGAMTDTQYF. The CDR3 DNA reads as TGTGCCAGCAGCCTGGGGGGGGCGATGACAGATACGCAGTATTTT.

CDR3 loop: CASSLFNRLDGYTF. The CDR3 DNA reads TGTGCCAGCAGTTTATTTAACCGACTGGATGGCTACACCTTC. The genes are TRBV28 and TRBJ1-2; D unresolved. V was trimmed by 1 base and J by 6 bases, leaving 12 bases between them. The CDR3 is 14 amino acids. Germline V lookup: CDR1 MDHEN, CDR2 SYDVKM.

The genes are TRBV13 and TRBJ2-7, with 9 bases that match TRBD1. Per germline, CDR1 PRHDT and CDR2 FYEKMQ (reference sequence). The CDR3 is 15 residues long. The V and J ends lost 0 bases and 1 base, in that order; junction bases with no gene match: 1. CDR3 sequence (DNA): TGTGCCAGCAGCTTAGGGACAGGGGGTTCCTACGAGCAGTACTTC. Translation: CASSLGTGGSYEQYF.

The chain employs TRBV7-9 and TRBJ2-1; TRBD2 aligns across 16 bases. This CDR3 contains 16 residues. CDR1 is SEHNR, CDR2 FQNEAQ, per germline (reference sequence). V was pared by 5 bases and J by 8 bases, with 6 bases of the junction left unmatched. CDR3 sequence reads: CASSPGTSGRGDEQFF. The CDR3 nucleotides read TGTGCCAGCAGCCCCGGGACTAGCGGGAGGGGAGATGAGCAGTTCTTC.

J is TRBJ1-1 and V is TRBV4-2; D gene uncertain. Per the germline V gene, CDR1 is LGHNA and CDR2 is YNFKEQ. The CDR3 is 14 amino acids. With 0 bases removed from V and 3 bases from J, the gap between germline ends came to 8 bases. As DNA, the CDR3 is TGTGCCAGCAGCCAAGATTACGGGTACACTGAAGCTTTCTTT. This sequence encodes CASSQDYGYTEAFF.

The gene calls are TRBV15 and TRBJ1-1, with 7 nucleotides matching TRBD1. Per germline, CDR1 LNHNV and CDR2 YYDKDF (reference sequence). Losses at the gene ends were 5 bases for V and 5 bases for J; bases not matched to a gene: 8. There are 14 residues in the CDR3. The CDR3 DNA reads as TGTGCCACCAGCGTCCAAAACAGGGGAACTGAAGCTTTCTTT. Translation gives CATSVQNRGTEAFF.

The J gene is TRBJ1-2, the V gene TRBV6-5, with TRBD1 as a possible D gene (5 bases). Per the germline V gene, CDR1 is MNHEY and CDR2 is SVGAGI. Trimming pared 5 bases from V and 7 bases from J, leaving 8 bases between. The CDR3 spans 11 residues. The CDR3 protein is CASSGGVGYTF. The CDR3 bases are TGTGCCAGCAGTGGGGGGGTTGGCTACACCTTC.

The J gene is TRBJ2-1, the V gene TRBV30; TRBD2 matches at 10 bases. This CDR3 region has 16 residues. CDR1 is GTSNPN and CDR2 is SVGIG in the germline V gene (reference sequence). J was trimmed by 7 bases and V by 2 bases; bases with no gene match: 11. The CDR3 protein is CAWSRAPSGSWNEQFF. Here the CDR3 DNA reads TGTGCCTGGAGTCGTGCCCCTAGCGGGAGCTGGAATGAGCAGTTCTTC.

This chain uses TRBV25-1 with TRBJ2-1; D perhaps matches TRBD1 (5 bases). CDR1 and CDR2 from the germline V gene are MGHDK and SYGVNS. V was clipped by 1 base and J by 1 base, with 8 bases between them. The CDR3 is 15 amino acids. CDR3 sequence reads: CASSESAGSYNEQFF. CDR3 sequence (DNA): TGTGCCAGCAGTGAATCCGCAGGGTCCTACAATGAGCAGTTCTTC.

The V and J genes are TRBV19 and TRBJ1-5; 9 positions agree with TRBD1. Looked up from germline, CDR1 is LNHDA and CDR2 is SQIVND (reference sequence). Germline trimming cut 7 bases from V and 4 bases from J; bases unmatched to any gene: 8. The CDR3 runs to 15 residues. The CDR3 sequence: CASNTGGRGNQPQHF. The CDR3 DNA reads TGTGCCAGTAATACAGGGGGCAGAGGGAATCAGCCCCAGCATTTT. Together with reference TRBV19 and TRBJ1-5, the CDR3 gives the full variable domain: DGGITQSPKYLFRKEGQNVTLSCEQNLNHDAMYWYRQDPGQGLRLIYYSQIVNDFQKGDIAEGYSVSREKKESFPLTVTSAQKNPTAFYLCASNTGGRGNQPQHFGDGTRLSIL.

This chain uses TRBV5-1 with TRBJ2-3; D call uncertain. Deletions cut 2 bases from V and 2 bases from J, with 6 bases between. Looked up from germline, CDR1 is SGHRS and CDR2 is YFSETQ. The CDR3 length is 13 residues. Written as DNA, the CDR3 is TGCGCCAGCAGCTTTAGACACACAGATACGCAGTATTTT. As protein: CASSFRHTDTQYF.

The chain has TRBV7-8 and TRBJ1-1, with 9 bases identical to TRBD1. The CDR3 is made up of 17 amino acids. CDR1 and CDR2 from the germline V gene are SGHVS and FQNEAQ. After removal of 0 bases from V and 1 base from J, the junction contained 6 bases not matched to a gene. This CDR3 reads CASSLAVTGGPNTEAFF. In DNA, the CDR3 is TGTGCCAGCAGCTTAGCGGTAACAGGGGGCCCGAACACTGAAGCTTTCTTT.

This chain connects TRBV6-1 to TRBJ2-5, with no clear D. CDR1 and CDR2 (germline): MNHNS, SASEGT. There are 13 residues in the CDR3. V lost 2 bases, J lost 4 bases, and 8 bases lay in between. This CDR3 reads CASSETGGETQYF. The CDR3 coding sequence is TGTGCCAGCAGTGAAACGGGTGGAGAGACCCAGTACTTC.

The DNA for the CDR3 is TGTGCCATCAGTGAGTCGAGGCGAGGGGAAGCTTTCTTT. Translation: CAISESRRGEAFF. The chain has TRBV10-3 and TRBJ1-1; D uncertain. CDR3 length: 13 residues. Per the germline V gene, CDR1 is ENHRY and CDR2 is SYGVKD. V dropped 0 bases and J dropped 8 bases, with 10 bases sitting between them.

This clone is called medium-sized based on its frequency. This CDR3 is CASSFGQGAREAFF. The CDR3 nucleotides read TGTGCCAGCAGCTTCGGACAGGGGGCGCGGGAAGCTTTCTTT. The chain joins TRBV7-2 to TRBJ1-1, with TRBD1 matching over 11 bases. V gave up 3 bases and J gave up 8 bases; unmatched junction bases: 5. This CDR3 is 14 amino acids long. Germline lookup yields CDR1 SGHTA and CDR2 FQGNSA.

The chain employs TRBV6-1 and TRBJ2-5; D is perhaps TRBD1 (5 bases). V shed 6 bases and J shed 2 bases, with 10 bases lying between them. The CDR3 extends over 13 amino acids. The V gene's germline CDR1 is MNHNS and CDR2 SASEGT. CDR3 in amino acids: CASSRQIQETQYF. The CDR3 DNA follows: TGTGCCAGCAGCAGACAGATTCAAGAGACCCAGTACTTC.

The genes are TRBV6-5 and TRBJ2-3, with D possibly being TRBD1 (5 bases). The germline V gene has CDR1 MNHEY and CDR2 SVGAGI. With 7 bases removed from V and 1 base from J, the gap between germline ends came to 12 bases. This CDR3 region has 14 residues. The CDR3 loop reads CASTEARGTDTQYF. As DNA, the CDR3 is TGTGCCAGCACCGAAGCCAGGGGCACAGATACGCAGTATTTT.